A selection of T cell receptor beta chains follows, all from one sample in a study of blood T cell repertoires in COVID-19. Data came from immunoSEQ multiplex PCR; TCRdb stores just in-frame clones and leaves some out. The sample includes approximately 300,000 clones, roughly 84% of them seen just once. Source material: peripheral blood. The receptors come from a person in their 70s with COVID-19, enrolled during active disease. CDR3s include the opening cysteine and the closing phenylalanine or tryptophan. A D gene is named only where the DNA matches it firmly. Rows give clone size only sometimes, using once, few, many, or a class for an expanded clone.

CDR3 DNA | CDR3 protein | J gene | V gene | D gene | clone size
TGTGCCAGCAGCTTACAGAGGGACACTGAAGCTTTCTTT | CASSLQRDTEAFF | TRBJ1-1 | TRBV7-9 | . | .
TGCGCCAGCAGCTTGGAGGCGGGAGCATACGAGCAGTACTTC | CASSLEAGAYEQYF | TRBJ2-7 | TRBV5-1 | TRBD2 | few
TGTGCCAGCAGCTTAGTCCCTAACACCGGGGAGCTGTTTTTT | CASSLVPNTGELFF | TRBJ2-2 | TRBV7-9 | . | .
TGTGCCAGCAGCCTCCTAGCGGGAGTTCCAGAGCAGTACTTC | CASSLLAGVPEQYF | TRBJ2-7 | TRBV7-2 | TRBD2 | .
TGTGCCAGCAGCTTTGGCTTGCGGGGCCCTAGCACAGATACGCAGTATTTT | CASSFGLRGPSTDTQYF | TRBJ2-3 | TRBV7-2 | . | few
TGTGCCAGCAGTTTACGGTATGAGCAGTTCTTC | CASSLRYEQFF | TRBJ2-1 | TRBV28 | . | .
TGTGCCAGCAGTCCCGGAGGACTGCCCCGAAACTACGAGCAGTACTTC | CASSPGGLPRNYEQYF | TRBJ2-7 | TRBV6-2/TRBV6-3 | . | few
TGTGCCAGCTCAATAGGGGCAGATACGCAGTATTTT | CASSIGADTQYF | TRBJ2-3 | TRBV18 | . | .
TGCGCCAGCAGTCACACAGGGATTACTAACTATGGCTACACCTTC | CASSHTGITNYGYTF | TRBJ1-2 | TRBV23-1 | . | few
TGTGCCAGCAGCCAGGGACAGGGGAGTGAAAAACTGTTTTTT | CASSQGQGSEKLFF | TRBJ1-4 | TRBV7-8 | TRBD1 | once
TGTGCCAGCAGTGAACAGGGGGGAAACACCATATATTTT | CASSEQGGNTIYF | TRBJ1-3 | TRBV6-1 | . | few
TGCGCCAGCAGCAATATACAGGGTTTGTATGGCTACACCTTC | CASSNIQGLYGYTF | TRBJ1-2 | TRBV5-1 | . | .
TGTGCCAGTACACCGACACTGGGGACAGGGCGGTTGAGTACGAGGAACACTGAAGCTTTCTTT | CASTPTLGTGRLSTRNTEAFF | TRBJ1-1 | TRBV28 | TRBD1 | .
TGTGCCAGCAGCTTGGGCGGGTTAAGCTCCTACAATGAGCAGTTCTTC | CASSLGGLSSYNEQFF | TRBJ2-1 | TRBV5-4 | . | .
TGTGCCAGCAGCTTACTTGCCGGGACAGGGGGAGAGACCCAGTACTTC | CASSLLAGTGGETQYF | TRBJ2-5 | TRBV7-3 | TRBD1 | once
TGTGCCAGCAGCTTGGCCTGGTTGGGACATAGGTTTGGTGAAGCTTTCTTT | CASSLAWLGHRFGEAFF | TRBJ1-1 | TRBV5-6 | . | few
TGTGCCAGCAGTTTAGGAGTCGGGGAGCTGTTTTTT | CASSLGVGELFF | TRBJ2-2 | TRBV27 | . | .
TGTGCCAGCAGCACCGGGACAGGGAGGTCCTACAATGAGCAGTTCTTC | CASSTGTGRSYNEQFF | TRBJ2-1 | TRBV7-8 | TRBD1 | .
TGTGCCAGCTCACCGGGAACAGGGATGAATTATGGCTACACCTTC | CASSPGTGMNYGYTF | TRBJ1-2 | TRBV18 | . | .
TGTGCCAGCAGCTTCTCTTACGGCTCCTACAATGAGCAGTTCTTC | CASSFSYGSYNEQFF | TRBJ2-1 | TRBV7-2 | . | .
TGTGCCAGCAGCCAAAGAACTAGCGGGGACAACACCGGGGAGCTGTTTTTT | CASSQRTSGDNTGELFF | TRBJ2-2 | TRBV4-2 | TRBD2 | .
TGTGCCAGCAGCCACTCCGGGACTTACAATGAGCAGTTCTTC | CASSHSGTYNEQFF | TRBJ2-1 | TRBV3-1/TRBV3-2 | . | .
TGCGCCAGCAGCCATCGCGACAGCAGGAACACTGAAGCTTTCTTT | CASSHRDSRNTEAFF | TRBJ1-1 | TRBV4-1 | . | .
TGTGCCACCAGTGACCAGCGTTCAAACTATGGCTACACCTTC | CATSDQRSNYGYTF | TRBJ1-2 | TRBV24-1 | . | .
TGTGCCAGCAGCTCGAACAGGGGAAACACTGAAGCTTTCTTT | CASSSNRGNTEAFF | TRBJ1-1 | TRBV11-2 | TRBD1 | .
TGTGCCAGCAGTGAATCATCTTCACCCCTCCACTTT | CASSESSSPLHF | TRBJ1-6 | TRBV25-1 | . | .
TGTGCCAGCAGTAGGGGCCGGTCCACGCAGTATTTT | CASSRGRSTQYF | TRBJ2-3 | TRBV12-3/TRBV12-4 | . | once
TGTGCCAGCAGTTTAAGGAGAGGGCACAATCAGCCCCAGCATTTT | CASSLRRGHNQPQHF | TRBJ1-5 | TRBV28 | . | .
TGTGCCAGCAGCTTAATAAGGAATACCCGGGACAGAAACACTGAAGCTTTCTTT | CASSLIRNTRDRNTEAFF | TRBJ1-1 | TRBV7-3 | TRBD1 | .
TGTGCCAGCAGCCCTACTATGAGTGCCGGGGAGCTGTTTTTT | CASSPTMSAGELFF | TRBJ2-2 | TRBV7-3 | . | .
TGCGCCAGCAGCGACGGACTAGCGGGGTCCTACGAGCAGTACTTC | CASSDGLAGSYEQYF | TRBJ2-7 | TRBV5-1 | TRBD2 | .
TGTGCCAGCAGTTTTTGGACCCATGGGGGGTACTATGGCTACACCTTC | CASSFWTHGGYYGYTF | TRBJ1-2 | TRBV28 | . | .
TGTGCCAGCAGTTACTCGGACAGGGGGAGAGACGGCTACACCTTC | CASSYSDRGRDGYTF | TRBJ1-2 | TRBV6-6 | TRBD1 | .
TGTGCCAGCAGGAGACGGGAGAGCGACAATGAGCAGTTCTTC | CASRRRESDNEQFF | TRBJ2-1 | TRBV2 | . | .
TGTGCCAGCAGCTCTAGCGGACAAAACACCGGGGAGCTGTTTTTT | CASSSSGQNTGELFF | TRBJ2-2 | TRBV7-2 | TRBD2 | .
TGCGCCAGCAGCTTATCGGCGCGGGAGCCTAGGAACGAGCAGTACTTC | CASSLSAREPRNEQYF | TRBJ2-7 | TRBV7-9 | TRBD2 | .
TGTGCCAGCAGCCACCGGGACAGGGGGCCGGAGGAGCAGTACTTC | CASSHRDRGPEEQYF | TRBJ2-7 | TRBV6-5 | TRBD1 | .
TGTGCCAGCAGCCTAAATGCTGTCTCCGGGGAGCTGTTTTTT | CASSLNAVSGELFF | TRBJ2-2 | TRBV7-2 | . | .
TGTGCCAGCAGCTTAGGACTGCCCCGAGGGACCGGGGAGCTGTTTTTT | CASSLGLPRGTGELFF | TRBJ2-2 | TRBV7-9 | . | .
TGTGCCACCAGCAGAGGGGTAGGGGGGGACAGGCTGGTCAATGAGCAGTTCTTC | CATSRGVGGDRLVNEQFF | TRBJ2-1 | TRBV15 | . | .
TGTGCCAGCAGTCGAAAGAGGGATGGGGGCTACACCTTC | CASSRKRDGGYTF | TRBJ1-2 | TRBV28 | . | .
TGTGCCAGCAGTTTCGGCAGGTCACCCCTCCACTTT | CASSFGRSPLHF | TRBJ1-6 | TRBV12-3/TRBV12-4 | . | .
TGCGCCAGCAGCCCGGGAAACACTGAAGCTTTCTTT | CASSPGNTEAFF | TRBJ1-1 | TRBV5-1 | . | .
TGTGCCAGCAGCTTAGACAGCTCCAGAGACACCGGGGAGCTGTTTTTT | CASSLDSSRDTGELFF | TRBJ2-2 | TRBV7-2 | . | once
TGTGCCAGCTCACCACTGGTAGGACAGGGGTTGGTAAACTATGGCTACACCTTC | CASSPLVGQGLVNYGYTF | TRBJ1-2 | TRBV18 | TRBD1 | .
TGTGCCAGTAGTATGGGCTTCGGGGAGCTGTTTTTT | CASSMGFGELFF | TRBJ2-2 | TRBV19 | . | .
TGTGCCAGCAGCTTAAACAGGGGATCTGGAAACACCATATATTTT | CASSLNRGSGNTIYF | TRBJ1-3 | TRBV7-2 | TRBD1 | .
TGCGCCAGCAGCCTCACTAACACCGGGGAGCTGTTTTTT | CASSLTNTGELFF | TRBJ2-2 | TRBV4-1 | . | .
TGTGCCAACGATAACAGGGACAATGAGCAGTTCTTC | CANDNRDNEQFF | TRBJ2-1 | TRBV3-1/TRBV3-2 | . | .
TGTGCCAGCAGTGATTCGGGGGGCTCTGCAGATACGCAGTATTTT | CASSDSGGSADTQYF | TRBJ2-3 | TRBV2 | . | .
TGTGCCAGCAGCTTTCCCCGGCTAGCGGGAGGGCCCGAGCAGTACTTC | CASSFPRLAGGPEQYF | TRBJ2-7 | TRBV11-2 | TRBD2 | .
TGTGCCAGTAGTTTCCGGGACAGGGAGTTTACTGAAGCTTTCTTT | CASSFRDREFTEAFF | TRBJ1-1 | TRBV19 | TRBD1 | .
TGTGCCACCAGCACAAGGGGGACTGAAGCTTTCTTT | CATSTRGTEAFF | TRBJ1-1 | TRBV15 | . | .
TGTGCCAGCAGCCAAGTATACGGGGCCAAAAACATTCAGTACTTC | CASSQVYGAKNIQYF | TRBJ2-4 | TRBV3-1/TRBV3-2 | . | .
TGTGCCAGCAGCCCGACAGGGACCTACAATGAGCAGTTCTTC | CASSPTGTYNEQFF | TRBJ2-1 | TRBV5-5 | TRBD1 | .
TGTGCCAGCAGCCGAAATAGCGGGAGGGAGGAGACCCAGTACTTC | CASSRNSGREETQYF | TRBJ2-5 | TRBV11-2 | TRBD2 | .